What follows are 19 T cell receptor beta chains derived from one specimen sequenced in a study of T cell responses to AZD1222 COVID-19 vaccine. Profiled with immunoSEQ multiplex PCR; TCRdb holds only in-frame clones, not every one. The repertoire holds 100,000 or so clones, with more than 75% as singletons. This sample comprised peripheral blood, obtained 28 days after the second AZD1222 dose. All receptors derive from an adult who received the AZD1222 COVID-19 vaccine.

J is TRBJ2-1 and V is TRBV9, with TRBD2 identical over 11 bases. V was pared by 0 bases and J by 6 bases, with 8 bases of the junction left unmatched. Germline loops: CDR1 SGDLS, CDR2 YYNGEE. The CDR3 contains 17 residues. CDR3 sequence reads: CASSVGVLAGVSNEQFF. DNA of the CDR3: TGTGCCAGCAGCGTAGGGGTACTAGCGGGAGTCAGCAATGAGCAGTTCTTC.

The V and J genes are TRBV11-2 and TRBJ1-2; tentative D call: TRBD1 (5 bases). The CDR3 totals 15 residues. Germline lookup yields CDR1 SGHAT and CDR2 FQNNGV. Trimming removed 1 base from V and 4 bases from J, with 13 bases in between. As DNA, the CDR3 is TGTGCCAGCAGCTTAGGGGGGATCTCCTCCTATGGCTACACCTTC. Its protein is CASSLGGISSYGYTF.

The chain has TRBV30 and TRBJ2-7, with a tentative D call TRBD2 (6 bases). Trimming cost V 2 bases and J 6 bases, with 11 bases left between them. This CDR3 has 12 residues. Germline-derived CDR1 and CDR2 are GTSNPN and SVGIG (reference sequence). CDR3 residues: CAWSPGVGEQYF. The DNA for the CDR3 is TGTGCCTGGAGTCCGGGAGTAGGCGAGCAGTACTTC.

The chain combines TRBV27 with TRBJ2-1; weak D call: TRBD1 (6 bases). CDR1 MNHEY and CDR2 SMNVEV come from the germline V gene (reference sequence). The CDR3 is 16 residues long. The V and J ends lost 1 base and 0 bases respectively, with 10 bases between them. CDR3 sequence: CASSLLSDSSYNEQFF. CDR3 nucleotide sequence: TGTGCCAGCAGTTTATTGTCGGACAGCTCCTACAATGAGCAGTTCTTC.

The chain combines TRBV19 with TRBJ1-3; TRBD1 might be the D (5 bases). The germline V gene encodes CDR1 LNHDA and CDR2 SQIVND (reference sequence). The CDR3 sequence is 16 residues long. V dropped 1 base and J dropped 0 bases, with 10 bases sitting between them. Written as DNA, the CDR3 is TGTGCCAGTAGTATAGTCCCGGGGGACTCTGGAAACACCATATATTTT. This encodes CASSIVPGDSGNTIYF. Full variable domain (remainder filled in from reference TRBV19 and TRBJ1-3): DGGITQSPKYLFRKEGQNVTLSCEQNLNHDAMYWYRQDPGQGLRLIYYSQIVNDFQKGDIAEGYSVSREKKESFPLTVTSAQKNPTAFYLCASSIVPGDSGNTIYFGEGSWLTVV.

V gene TRBV5-1 combines with J gene TRBJ1-1; 7 bases line up with TRBD1. Germline V lookup: CDR1 SGHRS, CDR2 YFSETQ. The trim removed 3 bases at V and 1 base at J, leaving 6 bases unmatched. The CDR3 totals 15 residues. The CDR3 sequence is CASSSSQGKNTEAFF. CDR3 DNA: TGCGCCAGCAGCTCATCACAGGGGAAGAACACTGAAGCTTTCTTT.

This chain uses TRBV19 with TRBJ2-3; TRBD1 aligns across 7 bases. Germline trimming cut 7 bases from V and 4 bases from J; bases unmatched to any gene: 8. CDR3 length: 14 amino acids. The germline CDR1 and CDR2 sequences are LNHDA and SQIVND (reference sequence). The DNA for the CDR3 is TGTGCCAGTATGAGGTCAGGGGGAGCAGATACGCAGTATTTT. It translates to CASMRSGGADTQYF. The full variable domain, with the rest looked up from reference TRBV19 and TRBJ2-3, is DGGITQSPKYLFRKEGQNVTLSCEQNLNHDAMYWYRQDPGQGLRLIYYSQIVNDFQKGDIAEGYSVSREKKESFPLTVTSAQKNPTAFYLCASMRSGGADTQYFGPGTRLTVL.

V and J are TRBV7-3 and TRBJ2-1; D is perhaps TRBD2 (6 bases). Trimming pared 5 bases from V and 0 bases from J, leaving 14 bases between. The CDR3 contains 16 residues. The germline gives CDR1 SGHTA, CDR2 FQGTGA. The CDR3 bases are TGTGCCAGCAGCACCGGGGACTCGAGCTCCTACAATGAGCAGTTCTTC. This codes for CASSTGDSSSYNEQFF.

The chain uses TRBV5-1 and TRBJ2-7; D call uncertain. The germline V gene encodes CDR1 SGHRS and CDR2 YFSETQ. CDR3 size: 14 residues. The V and J ends lost 4 bases and 1 base respectively, with 12 bases between them. Here the CDR3 reads CASSADGISYEQYF. In nucleotides, the CDR3 is TGCGCCAGCAGCGCGGATGGCATTTCCTACGAGCAGTACTTC.

The chain uses TRBV5-4 and TRBJ2-3, with D tentatively TRBD2 (5 bases). The CDR3 extends over 15 amino acids. Germline CDR1 SGHNT, CDR2 YYREEE (reference sequence). V was shortened by 0 bases and J by 0 bases, with 8 bases between the two germline ends. CDR3 in amino acids: CASSLGGRSTDTQYF. DNA for the CDR3: TGTGCCAGCAGCTTGGGAGGGAGAAGCACAGATACGCAGTATTTT.

The V gene is TRBV10-3, the J gene TRBJ2-7; possible D gene TRBD2, 7 bases. Per the germline V gene, CDR1 is ENHRY and CDR2 is SYGVKD. V gave up 8 bases and J gave up 2 bases, with 16 bases separating them. The CDR3 sequence is 14 residues long. The CDR3 spells CAISLGGGPYEQYF. The CDR3 bases are TGTGCCATCTCTCTGGGAGGGGGGCCCTACGAGCAGTACTTC.

The chain links TRBV18 to TRBJ1-4; D call uncertain. Germline CDR1 reads KGHSH; CDR2 reads LQKENI. This CDR3 is 15 amino acids long. The V end was cut by 2 bases, the J end by 3 bases, with 10 bases between. The CDR3 DNA reads as TGTGCCAGCTCACCATCCCAAGGGTCTAATGAAAAACTGTTTTTT. The encoded protein is CASSPSQGSNEKLFF.

The genes are TRBV28 and TRBJ2-2; D call uncertain. V dropped 6 bases and J dropped 4 bases, with 9 bases sitting between them. Germline V CDR1 and CDR2: MDHEN, SYDVKM. There are 13 residues in the CDR3. CDR3 residues: CASRQHPTGELFF. DNA for the CDR3: TGTGCCAGCAGACAACACCCCACCGGGGAGCTGTTTTTT.

The chain links TRBV5-1 to TRBJ2-1; D remains ambiguous. V was pared by 2 bases and J by 6 bases, with 9 bases between. CDR3 length equals 13 residues. CDR1 SGHRS and CDR2 YFSETQ come from the germline V gene. CDR3: CASSFGVINEQFF. As DNA, the CDR3 is TGCGCCAGCAGCTTTGGTGTTATCAATGAGCAGTTCTTC. The full variable domain, in which reference TRBV5-1 and TRBJ2-1 provide the parts outside the CDR3, is KAGVTQTPRYLIKTRGQQVTLSCSPISGHRSVSWYQQTPGQGLQFLFEYFSETQRNKGNFPGRFSGRQFSNSRSEMNVSTLELGDSALYLCASSFGVINEQFFGPGTRLTVL.

The V call is TRBV9, the J call TRBJ2-2, with D perhaps TRBD1 (6 bases). The CDR3 runs 14 residues. V was cut by 3 bases and J by 6 bases, with 12 bases left in between. Per the germline V gene, CDR1 is SGDLS and CDR2 is YYNGEE. The CDR3 DNA reads TGTGCCAGCAGCGACGCCAGGGGTGCCGGGGAGCTGTTTTTT. This encodes CASSDARGAGELFF.

CDR3 amino acids: CASSKDRMNTEAFF. CDR3 DNA: TGTGCCAGCAGCAAGGACAGGATGAACACTGAAGCTTTCTTT. The rearrangement uses TRBV6-5 and TRBJ1-1; 7 nucleotides line up with TRBD1. The length of the CDR3 is 14 residues. Germline trimming cut 6 bases from V and 0 bases from J; bases unmatched to any gene: 4. CDR1 and CDR2 from the germline V gene are MNHEY and SVGAGI.

V gene TRBV13 combines with J gene TRBJ1-1, with D hard to call. Germline V gene data show CDR1 as PRHDT and CDR2 as FYEKMQ (reference sequence). V lost 3 bases, J lost 2 bases, and 10 bases lay in between. This CDR3 has 14 residues. The CDR3 DNA is TGTGCCAGCAGCTTGCTTGTGGCAAACACTGAAGCTTTCTTT. As protein: CASSLLVANTEAFF.

This chain links TRBV27 with TRBJ1-3; unclear D gene. V lost 0 bases and J 3 bases, leaving 9 bases between the germline ends. CDR3 size: 15 residues. The germline V gene encodes CDR1 MNHEY and CDR2 SMNVEV (reference sequence). CDR3 sequence reads: CASSLSGNNGNTIYF. CDR3 bases: TGTGCCAGCAGTTTATCGGGCAACAATGGAAACACCATATATTTT.

This rearrangement joins TRBV5-1 to TRBJ2-1; D tentatively reads TRBD1 or TRBD2 (6 bases each). The CDR3 sequence is 14 residues long. CDR1 is SGHRS and CDR2 is YFSETQ in the germline V gene. With 0 bases removed from V and 7 bases from J, the gap between germline ends came to 11 bases. As DNA, the CDR3 is TGCGCCAGCAGCTTGGAAGGGGGAGGAAATGAGCAGTTCTTC. It encodes CASSLEGGGNEQFF.